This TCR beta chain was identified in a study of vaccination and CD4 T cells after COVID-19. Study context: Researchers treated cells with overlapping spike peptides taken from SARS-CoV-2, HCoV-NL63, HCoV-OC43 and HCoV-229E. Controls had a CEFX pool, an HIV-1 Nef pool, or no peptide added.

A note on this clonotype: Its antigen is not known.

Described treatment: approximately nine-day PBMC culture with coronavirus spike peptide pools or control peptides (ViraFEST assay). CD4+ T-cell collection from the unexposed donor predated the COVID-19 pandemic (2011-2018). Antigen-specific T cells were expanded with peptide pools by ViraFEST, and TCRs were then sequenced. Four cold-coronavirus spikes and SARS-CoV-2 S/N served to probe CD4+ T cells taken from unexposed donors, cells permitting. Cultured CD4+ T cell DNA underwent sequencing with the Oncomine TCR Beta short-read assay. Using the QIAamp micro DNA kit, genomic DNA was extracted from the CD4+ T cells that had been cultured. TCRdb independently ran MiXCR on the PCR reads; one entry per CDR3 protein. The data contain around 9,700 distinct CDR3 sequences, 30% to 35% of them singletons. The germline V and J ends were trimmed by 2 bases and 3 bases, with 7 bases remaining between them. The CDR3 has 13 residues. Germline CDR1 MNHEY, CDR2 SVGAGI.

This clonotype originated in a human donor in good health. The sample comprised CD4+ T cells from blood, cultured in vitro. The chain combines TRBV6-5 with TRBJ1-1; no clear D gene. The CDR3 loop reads CASSYRAHTEAFF. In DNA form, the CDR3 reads TGTGCCAGCAGTTACAGGGCTCACACTGAAGCTTTCTTT.